This TCR beta chain emerged from a study of cytomegalovirus exposure and HLA in healthy donors. This clone has just one count. The CDR3 covers 15 residues. V was pared by 2 bases and J by 3 bases, with 5 bases of the junction left unmatched. Germline CDR1 reads SGHVS; CDR2 reads FNYEAQ. PCR employed 60 Vbeta and 13 Jbeta primers. The method was immunoSEQ multiplex PCR; TCRdb's version includes in-frame clones alone and lacks a portion of them. The data show roughly 160,000 clones, 70% to 80% seen once. Material: PBMCs. The V call is TRBV7-6, the J call TRBJ2-5; the match to TRBD2 covers 8 bases. This clonotype originated in a man aged 30 to 45 in good health and CMV-seronegative. CDR3 in DNA: TGTGCCAGCAGCTTATCTCCGGGACTAGAAGAGACCCAGTACTTC. It yields the protein CASSLSPGLEETQYF.